Listed below are T cell receptor beta chains from one sample, sequenced in a study of shared clonotypes between healthy human individuals. Profiled with immunoSEQ multiplex PCR; TCRdb holds only in-frame clones, not every one. Altogether roughly 590,000 clones are present, 95% to 96% being singletons, with the ten largest covering around 0.097%. Sequencing used naive CD8+ T cells sorted from blood. The receptors were sampled from a woman in her 30s in good health. Both conserved end residues are part of each CDR3. Each record gives: J gene, clone size, V gene, D gene, CDR3 DNA, CDR3 protein. The D gene is left open where the match is weak. Some rows mark clone size as missing; the rest say once, few, many or name a class of expanded clone.

>TRBJ1-1|-|TRBV2|-
TGTGCCAGCAGTGAAGGACGGGGGATGAACACTGAAGCTTTCTTT
CASSEGRGMNTEAFF
>TRBJ1-1|-|TRBV30|TRBD1
TGTGCCTGGACCTCCGGGACAGGGGGAACTGAAGCTTTCTTT
CAWTSGTGGTEAFF
>TRBJ2-7|-|TRBV19|TRBD2
TGTGCCAGTAGTATGACTAGCGGGAGCTTCTACGAGCAGTACTTC
CASSMTSGSFYEQYF
>TRBJ2-2|-|TRBV11-2|-
TGTGCCAGCAGCTTAGGAGCAGGGCACGGGGAGCTGTTTTTT
CASSLGAGHGELFF
>TRBJ1-1|-|TRBV28|-
TGTGCCAGCAGTATCCTTACCCAAGGAACTGAAGCTTTCTTT
CASSILTQGTEAFF
>TRBJ2-7|-|TRBV27|TRBD2
TGTGCCAGCAAACTAGCGGGAGCGATCTACGAGCAGTACTTC
CASKLAGAIYEQYF
>TRBJ2-7|once|TRBV5-6|-
TGTGCCAGCAGTCCGTTCGCGGAGGTTAGCGAGCAGTACTTC
CASSPFAEVSEQYF
>TRBJ2-7|-|TRBV28|-
TGTGCCAGCAAGGGGATCACCTACGAGCAGTACTTC
CASKGITYEQYF
>TRBJ2-7|-|TRBV7-9|-
TGTGCCAGCAGCTTAGCGAGGCAGGTTAATGACGAGCAGTACTTC
CASSLARQVNDEQYF
>TRBJ2-7|-|TRBV11-2|TRBD1
TGTGCCAGCAGCTTAAAAACAGGGGGGTCGAACGAGCAGTACTTC
CASSLKTGGSNEQYF
>TRBJ2-1|-|TRBV19|-
TGTGCCAGTAGTATTGCCTTAGCGACCTCCTACAATGAGCAGTTCTTC
CASSIALATSYNEQFF
>TRBJ2-7|-|TRBV7-9|-
TGTGCCAGCAGCGCCGACTTGGACGAGCAGTACTTC
CASSADLDEQYF
>TRBJ2-5|-|TRBV27|-
TGTGCCAGCAGTCCCTCCCTTGGGGAAGGTTGGGAGACCCAGTACTTC
CASSPSLGEGWETQYF
>TRBJ2-5|-|TRBV4-1|TRBD2
TGCGCCAGCAGCCTGCATCTAGCGGTCCAAGAGACCCAGTACTTC
CASSLHLAVQETQYF
>TRBJ1-2|-|TRBV13|-
TGTGCCAGCAGCCCCGGGGGCTATGGCTACACCTTC
CASSPGGYGYTF
>TRBJ2-5|-|TRBV7-9|-
TGTGCCAGCAGCTTGGGCCATCAAGAGACCCAGTACTTC
CASSLGHQETQYF
>TRBJ2-7|-|TRBV6-1|TRBD1
TGTGCCAGCAGTGAACCCGGGACAGGGGTTAACGAGCAGTACTTC
CASSEPGTGVNEQYF
>TRBJ1-4|-|TRBV4-2|-
TGTGCCAGACTCTGCGGGCAGATTGAAAAACTGTTTTTT
CARLCGQIEKLFF
>TRBJ1-2|-|TRBV9|-
TGTGCCAGCAGCGTAGAGCAGGCAGGCCGCGGCTACACCTTC
CASSVEQAGRGYTF
>TRBJ1-1|few|TRBV28|-
TGTGCCAGCAGTCTCCGACCTCGGGCTGAAGCTTTCTTT
CASSLRPRAEAFF
>TRBJ2-7|-|TRBV6-5|-
TGTGCCAGCAGTTACTCGAATGGGGCCTACGAGCAGTACTTC
CASSYSNGAYEQYF
>TRBJ2-1|-|TRBV7-9|-
TGTGCCCTCAGCCTCCGCCTCAGGGATGAGCAGTTCTTC
CALSLRLRDEQFF
>TRBJ2-2|-|TRBV28|-
TGTGCCAGCAGTCCCCCCGCCGGGGAGCTGTTTTTT
CASSPPAGELFF
>TRBJ2-2|-|TRBV9|-
TGTGCCAGCAGCGGAGAAAACACCGGGGAGCTGTTTTTT
CASSGENTGELFF
>TRBJ2-4|-|TRBV2|-
TGTGCCAGCAGTGAACCCCAGAGGAGAGCCAAAAACATTCAGTACTTC
CASSEPQRRAKNIQYF
>TRBJ1-1|-|TRBV10-1|-
TGCGCCAATCTGCCCCGGGGGTTAAGAGCTTTCTTT
CANLPRGLRAFF
>TRBJ2-1|-|TRBV30|-
TGTGCCTGGGCACTGAGCTCCTACAATGAGCAGTTCTTC
CAWALSSYNEQFF
>TRBJ2-7|once|TRBV4-1|-
TGCGCCAGCAGCTCAGGGACCTCCTCCTACGAGCAGTACTTC
CASSSGTSSYEQYF
>TRBJ2-7|-|TRBV4-1|TRBD1
TGCGCCAGCAGCCAGGACACCCCTGGACAGGGAACATGGAGCTCCTACGAGCAGTACTTC
CASSQDTPGQGTWSSYEQYF
>TRBJ2-2|few|TRBV6-5|-
TGTGCCAGCAGTTTCGGACTGAGCACCGGGGAGCTGTTTTTT
CASSFGLSTGELFF
>TRBJ1-5|-|TRBV6-6|-
TGTGCCAGCAGTCTCTGGTGGGCCCACGGGAATCAGCCCCAGCATTTT
CASSLWWAHGNQPQHF
>TRBJ1-1|-|TRBV28|-
TGTGCCAGCAGTTCACAGGTTATTCAGGAGGACACTGAAGCTTTCTTT
CASSSQVIQEDTEAFF
>TRBJ2-7|once|TRBV7-3|TRBD1
TGTGCCAGCAGCCCCTCAGGACAGGAACCCTACGAGCAGTACTTC
CASSPSGQEPYEQYF
>TRBJ2-7|-|TRBV7-8|-
TGTGCCAGCAGCTTGGGGAGGGGGCCTTACGAGCAGTACTTC
CASSLGRGPYEQYF
>TRBJ1-4|-|TRBV2|-
TGTGCCAGCGAAACGGCTAATAATGAAAAACTGTTTTTT
CASETANNEKLFF
>TRBJ2-7|-|TRBV19|TRBD1
TGTGCCAGTACCTTAGGACAGGGCGCGGTGGACGAGCAGTACTTC
CASTLGQGAVDEQYF
>TRBJ2-7|-|TRBV5-4|-
TGTGCCACCATGAGGGGTTACGAGCAGTACTTC
CATMRGYEQYF
>TRBJ2-7|-|TRBV28|-
TGTGCCAGCAGTTTACCCAGTACCTACGAGCAGTACTTC
CASSLPSTYEQYF
>TRBJ1-4|-|TRBV4-1|-
TGCGCCAGCAGCCAAGGGGGGCTTACCTGGAAGAGAGTAAAACTGTTTTTT
CASSQGGLTWKRVKLFF
>TRBJ2-7|-|TRBV28|TRBD1
TGTGCCAGCAGTCCCAGGACAGGGGAGGCTACCTACGAGCAGTACTTC
CASSPRTGEATYEQYF
>TRBJ2-2|-|TRBV28|TRBD1
TGTGCCAGCAGAGACGACAGGGTATACACCGGGGAGCTGTTTTTT
CASRDDRVYTGELFF
>TRBJ2-2|-|TRBV27|-
TGTGCCAACTACAGGGCCGAAAAGAACACCGGGGAGCTGTTTTTT
CANYRAEKNTGELFF
>TRBJ2-7|-|TRBV13|-
TGTGCCAGCAGCCCCATAAGCCGCTCCTACGAGCAGTACTTC
CASSPISRSYEQYF
>TRBJ2-7|-|TRBV6-1|TRBD1
TGTGCCAGCAGCGACAGGGTTGGCTACGAGCAGTACTTC
CASSDRVGYEQYF
>TRBJ1-2|-|TRBV6-1|-
TGTGCCAGCAGTGATGAACCGGGCCACACTCCCTATGGCTACACCTTC
CASSDEPGHTPYGYTF
>TRBJ2-7|-|TRBV19|TRBD2
TGTGCCAGTAACCATAGCGGGAGGAACAACGAGCAGTACTTC
CASNHSGRNNEQYF
>TRBJ2-3|-|TRBV28|TRBD2
TGTGCCAGCAGTTTATTGGGCGGGAGGGCCTCTACGCAGTATTTT
CASSLLGGRASTQYF
>TRBJ2-7|-|TRBV5-1|-
TGCGCCAGCAGCTTGCTCGGACAGTCAACCTACGAGCAGTACTTC
CASSLLGQSTYEQYF
>TRBJ2-7|-|TRBV19|-
TGTGCCAGTAGTATATCAGAAACCTACGAGCAGTACTTC
CASSISETYEQYF
>TRBJ1-1|-|TRBV7-2|-
TGTGCCAGCAGCTTAGAGGCAGGAGGATACACTGAAGCTTTCTTT
CASSLEAGGYTEAFF
>TRBJ2-2|few|TRBV18|-
TGTGCCAGCTCACACAAAAACACCGGGGAGCTGTTTTTT
CASSHKNTGELFF
>TRBJ2-7|-|TRBV5-1|-
TGCGCCAGCAGCTTGGCGGGGAGGGAGCAGTACTTC
CASSLAGREQYF
>TRBJ1-1|-|TRBV28|-
TGTGCCAGCAGTTTGGTCCAGGGGCCGGGGACTGAAGCTTTCTTT
CASSLVQGPGTEAFF
>TRBJ1-2|-|TRBV7-9|-
TGTGCCAGCAGCTTAGAATCTACAGGCTATGGCTACACCTTC
CASSLESTGYGYTF